This entry is about one T cell receptor beta chain. Only a few counts were recorded for this clone. The antigen this receptor binds is unknown. No clone much larger than this one lies a single base away; base qualities are absent. The source of the sample is a study of T cells in tumors after PD-1 blockade (dated by TCRdb to about 2019). About the study as a whole: Patients with prior checkpoint blockade, systemic immunosuppressant use, or recent radiotherapy or other anti-cancer therapy within 4 weeks were excluded. Patients received pembrolizumab 200 mg every 3 weeks or cemiplimab 350 mg every 2 weeks. Some patients also continued taking vismodegib 150 mg daily during anti-PD-1 treatment. An average of around 120,000 TCR templates (range roughly 22,000-290,000) and about 38,000 unique clonotypes was obtained for peripheral blood samples. Paired single-cell RNA and TCR sequencing was done in the study on site-matched tumors from patients with BCC or SCC, both before and after anti-PD-1 therapy. Bulk TCR sequencing was performed on about 10 peripheral blood samples from 5 patients to compare blood and tumor clonotypes. RECIST version 1.1 was the standard used to evaluate clinical response. Study-wide findings and limitations: About two fifths of the TCR clonotypes from tumors also showed up in blood, and some novel exhausted tumor clones were present in pre-treatment blood, which suggests peripheral recruitment. The source of novel T cell clones was not identified and could include lymphoid organs or rare unexpanded clones within the tumor or its periphery.

The immunoSEQ platform was used for deep TCRbeta sequencing. As for the original processing: For further analysis, only productive rearrangements were exported from the immunoSEQ Analyzer. T cell phenotypes were assigned to bulk TCRbeta clonotypes by matching the clonotypes to single-cell RNA+TCR-seq clones with the same TCRbeta sequence. Clone enrichment in tumor was computed as tumor frequency divided by PBMC frequency from bulk TCR sequencing. TCRs were sorted with GLIPH into specificity groups, meaning clusters of distinct TCRs that share CDR3 motifs and likely recognize common antigens. TCRdb took over this immuneACCESS table, retaining in-frame rearrangements with V and J assigned. Such tables are incomplete; in checked studies, under half of the missing clones stem from an unresolved V gene, and the remainder is unexplained. V and J calls plus clone size are reproduced from that table; the DNA served to infer D and trimming. The sample table shows fewer than 25,000 clones, and 80% to 85% are seen once. The leading ten clones occupy about 12% of the sample.

The time point label for this specimen denotes: after anti-PD-1 therapy. For bulk TCRbeta sequencing, genomic DNA was extracted from tumor biopsies or peripheral blood, and input amounts ranged from about 550 ng to 6,004 ng. Every patient was a poor candidate for surgical resection and had histologically proven advanced or metastatic basal or squamous cell carcinoma. Of the 11 patients making up the basal cell carcinoma cohort, roughly eight underwent bulk tumor TCR sequencing. Taken from the germline V gene, the CDR1 and CDR2 loops are SGHTS and YDEGEE. From the cysteine through the phenylalanine, the CDR3 covers 18 amino acids. The DNA shown is the 54-base CDR3, in frame from base 1. Germline trimming: 4 bases from V, 2 bases from J; junction bases outside gene matches: 8.

The rearrangement combines TRBV5-8 with TRBJ2-3; 15 of the junction bases match TRBD2. This material consisted of PBMCs, taken after anti-PD-1 treatment. This TCR was recovered from a human donor with basal cell carcinoma. The CDR3 protein: CASSLGTSGGPPTDTQYF. The sequenced DNA: TGTGCCAGCAGCCTCGGGACTAGCGGGGGGCCTCCCACAGATACGCAGTATTTT.